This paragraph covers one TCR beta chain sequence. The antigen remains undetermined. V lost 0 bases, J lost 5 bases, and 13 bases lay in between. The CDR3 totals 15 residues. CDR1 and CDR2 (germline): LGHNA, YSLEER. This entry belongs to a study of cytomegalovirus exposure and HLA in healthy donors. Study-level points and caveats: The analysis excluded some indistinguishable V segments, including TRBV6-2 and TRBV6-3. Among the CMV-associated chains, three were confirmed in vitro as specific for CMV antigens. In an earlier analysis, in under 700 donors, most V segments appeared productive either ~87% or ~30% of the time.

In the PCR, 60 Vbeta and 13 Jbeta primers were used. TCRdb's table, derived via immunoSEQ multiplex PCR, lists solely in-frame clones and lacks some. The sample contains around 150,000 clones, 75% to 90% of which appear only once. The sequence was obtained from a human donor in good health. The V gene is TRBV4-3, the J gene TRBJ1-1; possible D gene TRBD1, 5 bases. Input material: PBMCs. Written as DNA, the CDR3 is TGCGCCAGCAGCCAAGATGGGAGGGGTTTGACTGAAGCTTTCTTT. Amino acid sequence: CASSQDGRGLTEAFF.